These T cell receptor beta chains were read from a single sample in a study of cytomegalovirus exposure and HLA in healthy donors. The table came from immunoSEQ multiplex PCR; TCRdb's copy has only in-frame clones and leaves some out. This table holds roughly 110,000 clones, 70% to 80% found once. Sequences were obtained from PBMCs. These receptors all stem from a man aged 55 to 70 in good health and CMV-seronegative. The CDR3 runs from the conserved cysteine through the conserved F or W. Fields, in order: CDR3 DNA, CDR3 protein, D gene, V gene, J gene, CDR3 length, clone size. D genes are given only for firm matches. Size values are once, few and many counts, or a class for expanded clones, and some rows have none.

TGTGCCACAGCGACAGACCGGTATTCACCCCTCCACTTT	CATATDRYSPLHF	.	TRBV6-1	TRBJ1-6	13	.
TGTGCCAGCAGCCAGGCCGGGACAGGGGTAAATGCTGAAGCTTTCTTT	CASSQAGTGVNAEAFF	TRBD1	TRBV14	TRBJ1-1	16	.
TGTGCCAGCAGCCTGAACAGAAACACTGAAGCTTTCTTT	CASSLNRNTEAFF	.	TRBV7-3	TRBJ1-1	13	.
TGTGCCAGCAGCGTGGGACTAGACCAAGAGACCCAGTACTTC	CASSVGLDQETQYF	TRBD2	TRBV9	TRBJ2-5	14	.
TGTGCCAGCAGTTTAAACAGGGGGAATTCACCCCTCCACTTT	CASSLNRGNSPLHF	TRBD1	TRBV27	TRBJ1-6	14	.
TGTGCCAGCAGCCCAGGACAGTTGGAACAGCCCCAGCATTTT	CASSPGQLEQPQHF	.	TRBV7-8	TRBJ1-5	14	.
TGTGCCAGCAGCGTTTATCCGGGACAGAAGAACACTGAAGCTTTCTTT	CASSVYPGQKNTEAFF	TRBD1	TRBV9	TRBJ1-1	16	few
TGTGCCATCAGTGAGTCGGGACAGGGACAGAGCAATCAGCCCCAGCATTTT	CAISESGQGQSNQPQHF	TRBD1	TRBV10-3	TRBJ1-5	17	.
TGTGCCAGCAGCCTGAACTACGAGCAGTACTTC	CASSLNYEQYF	.	TRBV7-8	TRBJ2-7	11	.
TGTGCCAGCCACGCCGGGGGGCCTGGGGCCAACGTCCTGACTTTC	CASHAGGPGANVLTF	.	TRBV27	TRBJ2-6	15	.
TGTGCCAGCACCTTAGACAGGGGGCTTAACTATGGCTACACCTTC	CASTLDRGLNYGYTF	TRBD1	TRBV5-4	TRBJ1-2	15	.
TGCAGCGTAGCGGGGGATTCCTACAATGAGCAGTTCTTC	CSVAGDSYNEQFF	TRBD2	TRBV29-1	TRBJ2-1	13	.
TGCGCCAGCAGCCAAGATATGGACAGGGCGCGGCCCCAGCATTTT	CASSQDMDRARPQHF	TRBD1	TRBV4-3	TRBJ1-5	15	.
TGTGCCAGCAGCGTACCGGGACAGTTAAATGAAAAACTGTTTTTT	CASSVPGQLNEKLFF	TRBD1	TRBV4-2	TRBJ1-4	15	.
TGTGCCAGCAGCAGTCGACTAGGACAGGGAAACTACGAGCAGTACTTC	CASSSRLGQGNYEQYF	TRBD1	TRBV14	TRBJ2-7	16	.
TGTGCCAGCAGCTTAGGAGGGAGACCAGATACGCAGTATTTT	CASSLGGRPDTQYF	.	TRBV7-9	TRBJ2-3	14	few
TGTGCCAGCAGCCGTGGGGACATCGATACGCAGTATTTT	CASSRGDIDTQYF	.	TRBV7-2	TRBJ2-3	13	.
TGTGCCAGCTCACCGGGACTGCAGAACACTGAAGCTTTCTTT	CASSPGLQNTEAFF	.	TRBV18	TRBJ1-1	14	.
TGTGCCAGCAGTACCTTGCCTTCGGGAGGGAATGAGCAGTTCTTC	CASSTLPSGGNEQFF	TRBD2	TRBV28	TRBJ2-1	15	.
TGCGCCAGCAGCTTGGATCTGGGGGCCAACGTCCTGACTTTC	CASSLDLGANVLTF	.	TRBV5-1	TRBJ2-6	14	.
TGTGCCAGCAGAAAAGGGGTGATGAATGAGCAGTTCTTC	CASRKGVMNEQFF	.	TRBV2	TRBJ2-1	13	.
TGTGCCAGCAGCCCCTCCGGGGGGGGTTTCATCGGGGAGCTGTTTTTT	CASSPSGGGFIGELFF	TRBD2	TRBV7-6	TRBJ2-2	16	.
TGTGCCTGGAGTGAAGGGACAACCCAAGAGACCCAGTACTTC	CAWSEGTTQETQYF	.	TRBV30	TRBJ2-5	14	.
TGCGCCAGCAGCGCGACAGTCCGCTATGGCTACACCTTC	CASSATVRYGYTF	.	TRBV5-1	TRBJ1-2	13	.
TGTGCCAGCAGCTTAGGGCTCTCTGGGGCCAACGTCCTGACTTTC	CASSLGLSGANVLTF	.	TRBV7-2	TRBJ2-6	15	.
TGTGCCAGCTCACCACCTGGGCGCAATCAGCCCCAGCATTTT	CASSPPGRNQPQHF	.	TRBV18	TRBJ1-5	14	.
TGTGCCAGCGGGACAGGCTTAAGCACAGATACGCAGTATTTT	CASGTGLSTDTQYF	TRBD1	TRBV27	TRBJ2-3	14	.
TGTGCCAGCAGCCTGGGACTAGCGGGTGAGCAGTTCTTC	CASSLGLAGEQFF	TRBD2	TRBV7-9	TRBJ2-1	13	.
TGTGCCAGCAACCGGTACCAAGAGACCCAGTACTTC	CASNRYQETQYF	.	TRBV2	TRBJ2-5	12	.
TGTGCCTGGAGTCCGGGACAGGGGAGAGAGACCCAGTACTTC	CAWSPGQGRETQYF	TRBD1	TRBV30	TRBJ2-5	14	.
TGTGCCAGCAGGGAGGCCGATACGCAGTATTTT	CASREADTQYF	.	TRBV6-4	TRBJ2-3	11	.
TGTGCCAGCAGCGGGAACACTGAAGCTTTCTTT	CASSGNTEAFF	.	TRBV6-5	TRBJ1-1	11	.
TGTGCCAGCAGTTACTCGGAGGCGGGGGCGGTGAATGAGCAGTTCTTC	CASSYSEAGAVNEQFF	.	TRBV6-5	TRBJ2-1	16	.
TGTGCCATCAGTGACCTTACCGGGGAGCTGTTTTTT	CAISDLTGELFF	.	TRBV10-3	TRBJ2-2	12	.
TGTGCCAGCAGCATGGGGACAGGGAGGAACACTGAAGCTTTCTTT	CASSMGTGRNTEAFF	TRBD1	TRBV7-2	TRBJ1-1	15	.
TGCGCCAGCAGCCGACTAGCGGGGGGCACAGATACGCAGTATTTT	CASSRLAGGTDTQYF	TRBD2	TRBV4-3	TRBJ2-3	15	.
TGTGCCAGCAGCGTAAATTGGGGACCGGGGGTTGAAGCTTTCTTT	CASSVNWGPGVEAFF	.	TRBV5-8	TRBJ1-1	15	once
TGTGCCAGCAGCTTACTACCAAACACTGAAGCTTTCTTT	CASSLLPNTEAFF	.	TRBV7-3	TRBJ1-1	13	once
TGTGCCAGCAGGAGACAGGGGGCGGTCACCGGGGAGCTGTTTTTT	CASRRQGAVTGELFF	TRBD1	TRBV7-3	TRBJ2-2	15	once
TGTGCCAGCAGCCGAAGGACAGGGTCTGGGGCCAACGTCCTGACTTTC	CASSRRTGSGANVLTF	TRBD1	TRBV7-2	TRBJ2-6	16	.
TGTGCCAGCACGCCAGGGGGCTACTCTGGAAACACCATATATTTT	CASTPGGYSGNTIYF	TRBD1	TRBV28	TRBJ1-3	15	.
TGCGCCAGCAGCTTGGGCAGATCTGACTATGGCTACACCTTC	CASSLGRSDYGYTF	.	TRBV5-1	TRBJ1-2	14	.
TGTGCCAGCAGTTACTCGGACAGTAATAATTCACCCCTCCACTTT	CASSYSDSNNSPLHF	.	TRBV6-5	TRBJ1-6	15	.
TGCGCCAGCAGTGAGTGGAGAGAAGAGACCCAGTACTTC	CASSEWREETQYF	.	TRBV10-2	TRBJ2-5	13	.
TGTGCCAGCAGCCCAGGATTTGACAATGAGCAGTTCTTC	CASSPGFDNEQFF	.	TRBV4-2	TRBJ2-1	13	.
TGCGCCAGCAGGTTCGGGTGGCAGCCAAACTATGGCTACACCTTC	CASRFGWQPNYGYTF	.	TRBV5-1	TRBJ1-2	15	.
TGTGCCAGCAGCCAGCAGCGGCAAGAGACCCAGTACTTC	CASSQQRQETQYF	.	TRBV7-3	TRBJ2-5	13	.
TGCGCCAGCAGCCAACCAGGGGAACGTGGCTACACCTTC	CASSQPGERGYTF	.	TRBV4-1	TRBJ1-2	13	once
TGTGCCAGCTCACCACAAGCGGGGCCGGAGGGGACTGAAGCTTTCTTT	CASSPQAGPEGTEAFF	.	TRBV18	TRBJ1-1	16	.
TGTGCCAGCAGCTTTCAGGGCAGGGAAGAGACCCAGTACTTC	CASSFQGREETQYF	.	TRBV5-6	TRBJ2-5	14	.
TGTGCCAGCAGCTTAAGCCATCTCCTCGCGAACACCGGGGAGCTGTTTTTT	CASSLSHLLANTGELFF	.	TRBV7-2	TRBJ2-2	17	once
TGTGCCAGTAGTATACCAGGGTGGGAGACCCAGTACTTC	CASSIPGWETQYF	.	TRBV19	TRBJ2-5	13	.
TGCGCCAGCAGCCAAGATCGCGGGGTGGGAAACACCATATATTTT	CASSQDRGVGNTIYF	.	TRBV4-3	TRBJ1-3	15	medium-sized